Listed below are T cell receptor beta chains from one sample, sequenced in a study of human T cells and chemical hapten exposure. TCRdb called the RACE reads again in MiXCR, with one record for every CDR3 protein. Of tens of thousands of distinct CDR3 sequences in the sample, about 7% were seen once. The sample was whole blood, taken in connection with sensitization to the hapten diphenylcyclopropenone (DPC). The receptors come from a woman aged 25 to 39 with alopecia areata. Some clones in this sample may be carry-over from other donors' samples. The CDR3 runs from the conserved cysteine through the conserved F or W. A D gene is named only where the DNA matches it firmly. Part of the rows lack a size; the others show once, few, many or a class for expanded clones.

cdr3_length | clone_size | j_call | v_call | d_call | cdr3_aa | cdr3_nt
13 | many | TRBJ1-4 | TRBV3-1 | NA | CASSHRGGEKLFF | TGTGCCAGCAGCCACAGGGGCGGTGAAAAACTGTTTTTT
14 | many | TRBJ1-3 | TRBV12-3/TRBV12-4 | TRBD1 | CASSRQGSGNTIYF | TGTGCCAGCAGTAGACAGGGGTCTGGAAACACCATATATTTT
11 | many | TRBJ1-1 | TRBV6-5 | NA | CASRQGWVAFF | TGTGCCAGCAGACAGGGTTGGGTAGCTTTCTTT
22 | many | TRBJ2-6 | TRBV6-5 | TRBD2 | CASSYGGPWLAGTLSGANVLTF | TGTGCCAGCAGTTACGGTGGCCCATGGTTAGCGGGAACTCTCTCTGGGGCCAACGTCCTGACTTTC
14 | many | TRBJ1-5 | TRBV12-3/TRBV12-4 | TRBD1 | CASHRTGGNQPQHF | TGTGCCAGTCACAGGACAGGGGGGAATCAGCCCCAGCATTTT
17 | NA | TRBJ2-7 | TRBV20-1 | TRBD1 | CSATDHLQGKSFSEQYF | TGCAGTGCTACTGACCATTTACAGGGGAAAAGCTTCTCCGAGCAGTACTTC
13 | many | TRBJ2-3 | TRBV20-1 | NA | CSASGGSTDTQYF | TGCAGTGCTAGCGGTGGGAGCACAGATACGCAGTATTTT
14 | NA | TRBJ1-2 | TRBV20-1 | NA | CSARMVVGNYGYTF | TGCAGTGCTAGAATGGTGGTAGGGAACTATGGCTACACCTTC
16 | few | TRBJ2-1 | TRBV12-3/TRBV12-4 | NA | CASSLGSGEGGDEQFF | TGTGCCAGCAGTTTAGGATCAGGGGAGGGGGGCGATGAGCAGTTCTTC
14 | NA | TRBJ1-5 | TRBV2 | TRBD1 | CASSLGQGGKPQHF | TGTGCCAGCAGCCTTGGACAGGGGGGTAAGCCCCAGCATTTT
15 | NA | TRBJ1-5 | TRBV12-3/TRBV12-4 | TRBD1 | CASSFIPGGGQPQHF | TGTGCCAGCAGTTTTATCCCAGGGGGCGGCCAGCCCCAGCATTTT
16 | many | TRBJ2-5 | TRBV11-2 | NA | CASSSQEAWYQETQYF | TGTGCCAGCAGCTCCCAGGAAGCTTGGTACCAAGAGACCCAGTACTTC